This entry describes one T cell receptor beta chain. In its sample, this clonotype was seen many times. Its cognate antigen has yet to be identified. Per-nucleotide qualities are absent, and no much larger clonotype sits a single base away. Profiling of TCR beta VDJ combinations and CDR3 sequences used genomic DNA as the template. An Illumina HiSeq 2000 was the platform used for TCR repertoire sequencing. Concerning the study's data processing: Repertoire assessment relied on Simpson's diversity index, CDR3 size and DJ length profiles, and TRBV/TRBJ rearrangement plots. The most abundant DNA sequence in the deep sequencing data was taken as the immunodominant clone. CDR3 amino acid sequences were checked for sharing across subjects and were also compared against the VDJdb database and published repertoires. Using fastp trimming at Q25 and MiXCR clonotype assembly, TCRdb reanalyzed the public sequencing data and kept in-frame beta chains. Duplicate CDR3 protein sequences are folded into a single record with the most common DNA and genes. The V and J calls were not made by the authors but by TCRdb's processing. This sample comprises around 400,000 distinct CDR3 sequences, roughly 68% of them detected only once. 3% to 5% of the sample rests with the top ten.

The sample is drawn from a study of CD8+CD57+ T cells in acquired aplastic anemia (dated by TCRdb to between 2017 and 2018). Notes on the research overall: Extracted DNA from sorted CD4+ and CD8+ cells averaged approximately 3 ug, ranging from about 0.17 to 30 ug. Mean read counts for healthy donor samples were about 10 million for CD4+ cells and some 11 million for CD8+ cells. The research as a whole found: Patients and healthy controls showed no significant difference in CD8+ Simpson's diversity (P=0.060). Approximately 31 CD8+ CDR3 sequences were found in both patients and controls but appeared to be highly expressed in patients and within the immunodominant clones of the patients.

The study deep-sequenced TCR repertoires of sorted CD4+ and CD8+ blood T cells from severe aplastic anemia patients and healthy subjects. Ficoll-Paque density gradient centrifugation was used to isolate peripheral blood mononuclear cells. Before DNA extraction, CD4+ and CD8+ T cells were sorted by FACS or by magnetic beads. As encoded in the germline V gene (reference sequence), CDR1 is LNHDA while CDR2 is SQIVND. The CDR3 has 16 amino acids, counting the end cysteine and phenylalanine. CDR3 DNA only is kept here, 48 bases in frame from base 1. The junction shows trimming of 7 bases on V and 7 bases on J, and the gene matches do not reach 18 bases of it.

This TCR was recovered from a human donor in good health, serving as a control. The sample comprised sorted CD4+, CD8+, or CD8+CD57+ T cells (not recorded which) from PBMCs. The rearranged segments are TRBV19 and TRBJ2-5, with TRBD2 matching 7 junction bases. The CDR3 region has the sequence CASNNMGGDLRGTQYF. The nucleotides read TGTGCCAGTAATAATATGGGGGGGGATCTCCGAGGGACCCAGTACTTC.